This TCR beta chain comes out of a study of blood T cell repertoires in COVID-19. Profiling relied on immunoSEQ multiplex PCR, and the TCRdb table lists in-frame clones only, not all of them. The data hold some 70,000 clones, with around nine tenths observed a single time. This clonotype originated in a man between 40 and 49 years old with COVID-19, enrolled during active disease. The sequencing sample was made of peripheral blood.

CDR3: CASSPSGGEQYF. As DNA, the CDR3 is TGTGCCAGCAGTCCTTCGGGAGGCGAGCAGTACTTC. The chain links TRBV3-1 (or the pseudogene TRBV3-2) to TRBJ2-7; 7 positions match TRBD2. Looked up from germline, CDR1 is LGHDT and CDR2 is YNNKEL (reference sequence). Trimming cost V 6 bases and J 6 bases; bases outside gene matches: 5. The CDR3 is made up of 12 amino acids.